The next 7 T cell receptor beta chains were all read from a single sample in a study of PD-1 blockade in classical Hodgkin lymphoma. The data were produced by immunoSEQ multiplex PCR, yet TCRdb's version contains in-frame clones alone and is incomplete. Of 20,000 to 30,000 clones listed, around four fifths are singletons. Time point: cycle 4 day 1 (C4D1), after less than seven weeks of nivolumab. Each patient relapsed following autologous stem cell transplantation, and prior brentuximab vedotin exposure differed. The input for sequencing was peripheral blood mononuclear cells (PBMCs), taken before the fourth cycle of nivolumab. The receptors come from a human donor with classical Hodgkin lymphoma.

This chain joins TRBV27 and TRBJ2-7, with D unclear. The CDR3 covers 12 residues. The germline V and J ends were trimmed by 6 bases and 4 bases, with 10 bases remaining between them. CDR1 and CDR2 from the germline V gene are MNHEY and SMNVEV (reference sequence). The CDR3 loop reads CASRSLGYEQYF. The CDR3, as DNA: TGTGCCAGCAGATCTCTAGGGTACGAGCAGTACTTC.

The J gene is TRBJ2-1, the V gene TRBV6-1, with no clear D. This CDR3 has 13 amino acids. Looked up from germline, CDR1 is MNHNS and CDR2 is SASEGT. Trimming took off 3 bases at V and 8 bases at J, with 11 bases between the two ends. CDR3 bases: TGTGCCAGCAGTGACTGGGCGGCAGATGAGCAGTTCTTC. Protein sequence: CASSDWAADEQFF.

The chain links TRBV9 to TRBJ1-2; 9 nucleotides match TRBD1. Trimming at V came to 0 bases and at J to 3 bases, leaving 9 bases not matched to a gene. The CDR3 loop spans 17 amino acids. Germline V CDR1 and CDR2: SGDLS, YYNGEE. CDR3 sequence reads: CASSVVPNRGLDYGYTF. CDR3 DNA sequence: TGTGCCAGCAGCGTAGTCCCCAACAGGGGGCTCGACTATGGCTACACCTTC.

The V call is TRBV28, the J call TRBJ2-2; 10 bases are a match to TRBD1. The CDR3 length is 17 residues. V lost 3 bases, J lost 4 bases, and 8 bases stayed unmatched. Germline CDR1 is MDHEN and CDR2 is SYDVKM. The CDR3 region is CASSFPPGQGFTGELFF. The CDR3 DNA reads TGTGCCAGCAGTTTCCCGCCGGGACAGGGGTTCACCGGGGAGCTGTTTTTT. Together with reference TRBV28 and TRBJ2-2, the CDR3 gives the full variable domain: DVKVTQSSRYLVKRTGEKVFLECVQDMDHENMFWYRQDPGLGLRLIYFSYDVKMKEKGDIPEGYSVSREKKERFSLILESASTNQTSMYLCASSFPPGQGFTGELFFGEGSRLTVL.

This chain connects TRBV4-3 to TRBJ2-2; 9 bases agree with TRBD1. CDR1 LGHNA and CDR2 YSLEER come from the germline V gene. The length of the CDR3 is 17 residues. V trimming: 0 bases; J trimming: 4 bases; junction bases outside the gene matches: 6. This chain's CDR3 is CASSQDIGTGFTGELFF. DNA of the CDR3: TGCGCCAGCAGCCAAGATATCGGGACAGGGTTCACCGGGGAGCTGTTTTTT.

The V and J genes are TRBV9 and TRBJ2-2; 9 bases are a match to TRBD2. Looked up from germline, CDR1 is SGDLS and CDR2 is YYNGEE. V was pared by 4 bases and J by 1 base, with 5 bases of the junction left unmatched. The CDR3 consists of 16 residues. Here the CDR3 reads CASSPAAGGNTGELFF. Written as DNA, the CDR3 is TGTGCCAGCAGCCCCGCAGCGGGGGGGAACACCGGGGAGCTGTTTTTT.

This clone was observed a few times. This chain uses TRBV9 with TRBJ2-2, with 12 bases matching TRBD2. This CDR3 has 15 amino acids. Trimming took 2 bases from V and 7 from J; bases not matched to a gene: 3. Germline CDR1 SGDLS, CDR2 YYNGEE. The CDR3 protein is CASSVLLAGGGELFF. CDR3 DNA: TGTGCCAGCAGCGTCCTACTAGCGGGAGGCGGGGAGCTGTTTTTT.